Sequencing of this TCR beta chain was carried out in a study of T cells in Graves' hyperthyroidism and ophthalmopathy. RNA transcripts were the template for amplifying TCR beta CDR3 regions. A set of HTBI primers served as the primers for a first-round RT-PCR of the TCR CDR3. TCRdb re-called the multiplex PCR reads through MiXCR, storing one row per CDR3 protein. Of a few hundred thousand distinct CDR3 sequences detected, roughly an eighth appear once; the ten largest clones hold roughly 35%. This clonotype was counted many times. This receptor was taken from a middle-aged woman with Graves' ophthalmopathy. Sequenced material: blood.

In nucleotides, the CDR3 is TGCAGTGCTAGTCCCGTGGGGGGGATACAGACCCAGTACTTC. It specifies CSASPVGGIQTQYF. The genes are TRBV20-1 and TRBJ2-5; 7 bases line up with TRBD2. Germline CDR1 is DFQATT and CDR2 is SNEGSKA (reference sequence). V trimming: 3 bases; J trimming: 6 bases; junction bases outside the gene matches: 10. The CDR3 length is 14 residues.